This TCR beta chain was identified in a study of response to subunit inactivated influenza vaccine. Notes on the study in general: The authors proposed limited new T cell recruitment per seasonal influenza vaccination.

Using its own MiXCR run on the RT-PCR reads, TCRdb lists one record per CDR3 protein. The data hold approximately 490,000 distinct CDR3 sequences, with roughly 7.9% observed a single time. This clonotype was found many times. What it binds is unknown. This CDR3 has 14 amino acids. CDR1 is SGHAT and CDR2 is FQNNGV in the germline V gene. V lost 5 bases and J 5 bases, leaving 14 bases between the germline ends. Sample: PBMCs from blood, taken 23 months after vaccination. This receptor was identified in a man aged 45 to 70 who received an inactivated influenza vaccine. The chain joins TRBV11-2 to TRBJ2-3; maybe TRBD1 (5 bases). This chain's CDR3 is CASSPGPGIDTQYF. Here the CDR3 DNA reads TGTGCCAGCAGCCCGGGCCCAGGGATAGATACGCAGTATTTT.